The text below deals with one TCR beta chain. Antigen: not known. Anti-CD3/anti-CD28 beads served as a nonspecific positive control stimulus. Sorting of responding CD4+ T cells relied on upregulated CD40 ligand together with CD69. These HIV-1-infected adults initiated suppressive ART in chronic infection. Stimulated PBMCs had first been depleted of CD8+ T cells. Sequencing used immunoSEQ version 4 in survey mode. Only in-frame clones appear in the TCRdb table, and some are missing; sequencing was by immunoSEQ multiplex PCR. The sample includes about 46,000 clones, more than 80% of them seen just once. This record comes from a study of persistence of HIV-infected CD4 T cells. Across the study: Donors had been on suppressive ART for a median of approximately eight years. Study-wide findings and caveats: Antigen-responding cells were enriched for degenerate expanded CDR3beta sequences.

The CDR3 is 13 residues long. Trimming removed 5 bases from V and 4 bases from J; junction bases left unmatched: 4. Germline V gives CDR1 SGHVS, CDR2 FQNEAQ. This specimen was CD4+ T cells sorted from PBMCs after approximately 20-hour stimulation, taken from a patient who received antiretroviral therapy. The rearrangement uses TRBV7-8 and TRBJ1-2, with 7 positions matching TRBD1. This TCR came from an adult woman with HIV who was CMV-seropositive. CDR3 in amino acids: CASSLGGGYGYTF. The CDR3 bases are TGTGCCAGCAGCCTAGGGGGCGGCTATGGCTACACCTTC.